A selection of T cell receptor beta chains follows, all from one sample in a study of shared clonotypes between healthy human individuals. Repertoires were generated with immunoSEQ multiplex PCR, while TCRdb's copy carries only in-frame clones and drops some. The table has roughly 2.2 million clones, 85% to 95% seen once. The sample consisted of naive CD4+ T cells from PBMCs. These receptors originate from a man in his late teens or twenties in good health. Some clones in this sample may be carry-over from other donors' samples. The CDR3 runs from the conserved cysteine through the conserved F or W. The D gene is left open where the match is weak. Rows may omit the clone size; those that give it use once, few, many or a size class.

D gene: NA
clone size: NA
V gene: TRBV7-3
J gene: TRBJ2-2
CDR3 protein: CVSSKRNTGELFF
CDR3 DNA: TGTGTCAGCAGCAAGCGGAACACCGGGGAGCTGTTTTTT

D gene: TRBD1
clone size: NA
V gene: TRBV5-5
J gene: TRBJ1-2
CDR3 protein: CASSWDRGIGYTF
CDR3 DNA: TGTGCCAGCAGCTGGGACAGGGGTATTGGCTACACCTTC

D gene: NA
clone size: NA
V gene: TRBV7-2
J gene: TRBJ2-7
CDR3 protein: CASSFPGGAGEQYF
CDR3 DNA: TGTGCCAGCAGCTTCCCCGGGGGCGCGGGCGAGCAGTACTTC

D gene: NA
clone size: NA
V gene: TRBV19
J gene: TRBJ1-5
CDR3 protein: CASSYTDQPQHF
CDR3 DNA: TGTGCCAGTAGTTATACGGATCAGCCCCAGCATTTT

D gene: NA
clone size: NA
V gene: TRBV9
J gene: TRBJ2-7
CDR3 protein: CASSDGRRYEQYF
CDR3 DNA: TGTGCCAGCAGCGACGGACGGAGATACGAGCAGTACTTC

D gene: TRBD1
clone size: NA
V gene: TRBV5-1
J gene: TRBJ2-7
CDR3 protein: CASSGKGGTGMSYEQYF
CDR3 DNA: TGCGCCAGCAGCGGGAAGGGAGGGACAGGGATGTCCTACGAGCAGTACTTC

D gene: NA
clone size: NA
V gene: TRBV5-1
J gene: TRBJ2-5
CDR3 protein: CASSRAPTEQETQYF
CDR3 DNA: TGCGCCAGCAGCAGGGCCCCGACAGAACAAGAGACCCAGTACTTC

D gene: TRBD1
clone size: NA
V gene: TRBV2
J gene: TRBJ2-2
CDR3 protein: CATGRDSDTGELFF
CDR3 DNA: TGTGCCACCGGCCGGGACAGCGACACCGGGGAGCTGTTTTTT

D gene: NA
clone size: NA
V gene: TRBV6-1
J gene: TRBJ1-1
CDR3 protein: CASSVPAGNTEAFF
CDR3 DNA: TGTGCCAGCAGTGTGCCCGCCGGGAACACTGAAGCTTTCTTT

D gene: TRBD1
clone size: NA
V gene: TRBV28
J gene: TRBJ1-4
CDR3 protein: CASSLWTGGAEKLFF
CDR3 DNA: TGTGCCAGCAGTTTATGGACAGGGGGGGCTGAAAAACTGTTTTTT

D gene: TRBD1
clone size: NA
V gene: TRBV5-1
J gene: TRBJ2-7
CDR3 protein: CASSPGTGNEQYF
CDR3 DNA: TGCGCCAGCAGCCCCGGGACAGGAAACGAGCAGTACTTC

D gene: NA
clone size: NA
V gene: TRBV6-5
J gene: TRBJ2-3
CDR3 protein: CASGSGPRTDTQYF
CDR3 DNA: TGTGCCAGCGGTTCCGGGCCCCGCACAGATACGCAGTATTTT

D gene: NA
clone size: NA
V gene: TRBV6-5
J gene: TRBJ2-7
CDR3 protein: CASSRTGSYEQYF
CDR3 DNA: TGTGCCAGCAGTCGCACAGGGAGCTACGAGCAGTACTTC

D gene: TRBD1
clone size: NA
V gene: TRBV5-1
J gene: TRBJ1-2
CDR3 protein: CASTKDGTGGSYGYTF
CDR3 DNA: TGCGCCAGCACGAAGGACGGGACAGGAGGGAGCTATGGCTACACCTTC

D gene: NA
clone size: NA
V gene: TRBV6-5
J gene: TRBJ2-5
CDR3 protein: CASSNRGGQETQYF
CDR3 DNA: TGTGCCAGCAGCAACAGGGGAGGGCAAGAGACCCAGTACTTC

D gene: NA
clone size: once
V gene: TRBV11-3
J gene: TRBJ2-7
CDR3 protein: CASSLVALGTLAYEQYF
CDR3 DNA: TGTGCCAGCAGCTTAGTAGCCCTCGGGACTTTGGCCTACGAGCAGTACTTC

D gene: NA
clone size: NA
V gene: TRBV29-1
J gene: TRBJ1-3
CDR3 protein: CSVVMSSGNTIYF
CDR3 DNA: TGCAGCGTTGTGATGAGCTCTGGAAACACCATATATTTT

D gene: NA
clone size: NA
V gene: TRBV30
J gene: TRBJ2-3
CDR3 protein: CAWTTPAGPRDAQYF
CDR3 DNA: TGTGCCTGGACCACACCAGCGGGCCCGAGGGATGCGCAGTATTTT

D gene: NA
clone size: NA
V gene: TRBV18
J gene: TRBJ1-6
CDR3 protein: CASSPAINSPLHF
CDR3 DNA: TGTGCCAGCTCACCGGCAATCAATTCACCCCTCCACTTT

D gene: TRBD2
clone size: once
V gene: TRBV5-1
J gene: TRBJ2-1
CDR3 protein: CASIREGVYNEQFF
CDR3 DNA: TGCGCCAGCATCCGGGAGGGGGTTTACAATGAGCAGTTCTTC

D gene: NA
clone size: NA
V gene: TRBV18
J gene: TRBJ1-2
CDR3 protein: CASSPSSGYTF
CDR3 DNA: TGTGCCAGCTCACCGAGCAGTGGCTACACCTTC

D gene: NA
clone size: NA
V gene: TRBV5-4
J gene: TRBJ2-7
CDR3 protein: CASSGGTANYEQYF
CDR3 DNA: TGTGCCAGCAGCGGCGGCACAGCGAACTACGAGCAGTACTTC

D gene: TRBD1
clone size: NA
V gene: TRBV7-2
J gene: TRBJ1-2
CDR3 protein: CASNNNRGGYGYTF
CDR3 DNA: TGTGCCAGCAACAATAACAGGGGAGGCTATGGCTACACCTTC

D gene: NA
clone size: once
V gene: TRBV29-1
J gene: TRBJ1-1
CDR3 protein: CSAGGELGGPTEAFF
CDR3 DNA: TGCAGCGCCGGAGGAGAATTGGGGGGGCCCACTGAAGCTTTCTTT

D gene: NA
clone size: NA
V gene: TRBV6-1
J gene: TRBJ2-3
CDR3 protein: CASCMDGTSTDTQYF
CDR3 DNA: TGTGCCAGCTGCATGGACGGTACTAGCACAGATACGCAGTATTTT

D gene: TRBD1
clone size: NA
V gene: TRBV7-9
J gene: TRBJ2-5
CDR3 protein: CASSQQGRETQYF
CDR3 DNA: TGTGCCAGCAGCCAACAGGGGCGGGAGACCCAGTACTTC

D gene: TRBD2
clone size: NA
V gene: TRBV4-1
J gene: TRBJ2-3
CDR3 protein: CASSQDTAAGADTQYF
CDR3 DNA: TGCGCCAGCAGCCAAGATACCGCAGCGGGGGCAGATACGCAGTATTTT

D gene: NA
clone size: NA
V gene: TRBV7-9
J gene: TRBJ2-4
CDR3 protein: CASSLGQGLAKNIQYF
CDR3 DNA: TGTGCCAGCAGCTTAGGGCAGGGCCTAGCCAAAAACATTCAGTACTTC

D gene: NA
clone size: NA
V gene: TRBV4-2
J gene: TRBJ2-5
CDR3 protein: CASSQVGLQETQYF
CDR3 DNA: TGTGCCAGCAGCCAAGTTGGGCTACAAGAGACCCAGTACTTC

D gene: TRBD2
clone size: NA
V gene: TRBV11-2
J gene: TRBJ2-1
CDR3 protein: CASSIGLAGLQFF
CDR3 DNA: TGTGCCAGCAGCATTGGACTAGCGGGATTGCAGTTCTTC

D gene: NA
clone size: NA
V gene: TRBV6-5
J gene: TRBJ2-3
CDR3 protein: CASSRLIAADTQYF
CDR3 DNA: TGTGCCAGCAGCCGGTTGATAGCGGCAGATACGCAGTATTTT

D gene: TRBD1
clone size: NA
V gene: TRBV6-5
J gene: TRBJ1-2
CDR3 protein: CASSYSGTGRYGYTF
CDR3 DNA: TGTGCCAGCAGTTACTCGGGGACAGGACGTTATGGCTACACCTTC

D gene: TRBD2
clone size: NA
V gene: TRBV7-6
J gene: TRBJ2-7
CDR3 protein: CASSSPDLLAGVREQYF
CDR3 DNA: TGTGCCAGCAGCTCCCCCGACTTACTAGCGGGAGTCCGGGAGCAGTACTTC

D gene: NA
clone size: NA
V gene: TRBV29-1
J gene: TRBJ2-2
CDR3 protein: CSVEVGGTGELFF
CDR3 DNA: TGCAGCGTTGAAGTAGGGGGAACCGGGGAGCTGTTTTTT

D gene: TRBD2
clone size: NA
V gene: TRBV6-4
J gene: TRBJ2-7
CDR3 protein: CASNLRGGSYEQYF
CDR3 DNA: TGTGCCAGCAACCTGCGCGGGGGCTCCTACGAGCAGTACTTC

D gene: TRBD2
clone size: NA
V gene: TRBV28
J gene: TRBJ2-7
CDR3 protein: CASSTLSVWARTSGRHGEQYF
CDR3 DNA: TGTGCCAGCAGTACCCTCTCGGTTTGGGCCCGGACTAGCGGGAGACATGGCGAGCAGTACTTC

D gene: NA
clone size: NA
V gene: TRBV30
J gene: TRBJ2-5
CDR3 protein: CAWSTFPQYF
CDR3 DNA: TGTGCCTGGAGTACTTTCCCCCAGTACTTC

D gene: NA
clone size: NA
V gene: TRBV28
J gene: TRBJ2-3
CDR3 protein: CASSLRTWGFHTQYF
CDR3 DNA: TGTGCCAGCAGTTTAAGGACTTGGGGTTTCCATACGCAGTATTTT

D gene: NA
clone size: once
V gene: TRBV6-1
J gene: TRBJ1-4
CDR3 protein: CASRQGFWEKLFF
CDR3 DNA: TGTGCCAGCAGGCAGGGATTTTGGGAAAAACTGTTTTTT

D gene: TRBD1
clone size: NA
V gene: TRBV6-5
J gene: TRBJ1-2
CDR3 protein: CASSPGTGLMDGYTF
CDR3 DNA: TGTGCCAGCAGTCCCGGGACAGGGTTAATGGATGGCTACACCTTC

D gene: NA
clone size: once
V gene: TRBV5-1
J gene: TRBJ2-6
CDR3 protein: CASSLPDSSGANVLTF
CDR3 DNA: TGCGCCAGCAGCTTGCCCGACAGCTCTGGGGCCAACGTCCTGACTTTC

D gene: NA
clone size: NA
V gene: TRBV5-4
J gene: TRBJ2-7
CDR3 protein: CASSSSQVKLVYEQYF
CDR3 DNA: TGTGCCAGCAGCTCTTCCCAGGTTAAGTTGGTTTACGAGCAGTACTTC

D gene: NA
clone size: few
V gene: TRBV10-3
J gene: TRBJ1-1
CDR3 protein: CAISESTGEVTEAFF
CDR3 DNA: TGTGCCATCAGTGAGTCCACAGGCGAGGTCACTGAAGCTTTCTTT

D gene: NA
clone size: NA
V gene: TRBV7-6
J gene: TRBJ2-7
CDR3 protein: CASSLTGSNYEQYF
CDR3 DNA: TGTGCCAGCAGCTTAACGGGGAGCAACTACGAGCAGTACTTC

D gene: NA
clone size: NA
V gene: TRBV19
J gene: TRBJ1-1
CDR3 protein: CASSIVDTVNTEAFF
CDR3 DNA: TGTGCCAGTAGTATCGTTGACACCGTGAACACTGAAGCTTTCTTT

D gene: NA
clone size: NA
V gene: TRBV7-9
J gene: TRBJ2-7
CDR3 protein: CASSLTRDYEQYF
CDR3 DNA: TGTGCCAGCAGCTTAACTAGAGATTACGAGCAGTACTTC

D gene: TRBD1
clone size: NA
V gene: TRBV9
J gene: TRBJ2-4
CDR3 protein: CASSPRGGQGNIQYF
CDR3 DNA: TGTGCCAGCAGCCCGAGGGGAGGACAGGGAAACATTCAGTACTTC

D gene: NA
clone size: once
V gene: TRBV2
J gene: TRBJ2-7
CDR3 protein: CASSDPGAYEQYF
CDR3 DNA: TGTGCCAGCAGTGACCCGGGGGCCTACGAGCAGTACTTC

D gene: NA
clone size: NA
V gene: TRBV6-5
J gene: TRBJ2-7
CDR3 protein: CASTTWGSYEQYF
CDR3 DNA: TGTGCCAGCACCACCTGGGGCTCCTACGAGCAGTACTTC

D gene: NA
clone size: NA
V gene: TRBV6-1
J gene: TRBJ1-3
CDR3 protein: CASRGGQLGNTIYF
CDR3 DNA: TGTGCCAGCAGGGGCGGACAGCTGGGAAACACCATATATTTT

D gene: NA
clone size: NA
V gene: TRBV4-1
J gene: TRBJ2-7
CDR3 protein: CASSQGREAYEQYF
CDR3 DNA: TGCGCCAGCAGCCAAGGCAGGGAGGCCTACGAGCAGTACTTC

D gene: TRBD2
clone size: NA
V gene: TRBV11-1
J gene: TRBJ2-3
CDR3 protein: CASSLASSGRALDTQYF
CDR3 DNA: TGTGCCAGCAGCTTAGCGTCTAGCGGGAGGGCCCTGGATACGCAGTATTTT

D gene: NA
clone size: NA
V gene: TRBV7-9
J gene: TRBJ2-5
CDR3 protein: CASSPSRGPQETQYF
CDR3 DNA: TGTGCCAGCAGTCCATCAAGGGGCCCCCAAGAGACCCAGTACTTC

D gene: TRBD2
clone size: NA
V gene: TRBV28
J gene: TRBJ2-2
CDR3 protein: CASSPFAGTSGRKGFDGELFF
CDR3 DNA: TGTGCCAGCAGTCCATTCGCCGGGACTAGCGGGAGGAAGGGCTTTGACGGGGAGCTGTTTTTT

D gene: NA
clone size: NA
V gene: TRBV19
J gene: TRBJ1-1
CDR3 protein: CASSAETPEVTEAFF
CDR3 DNA: TGTGCCAGTAGTGCCGAAACCCCAGAAGTCACTGAAGCTTTCTTT